This T cell receptor beta chain was obtained from a study of blood T cell repertoires in COVID-19. Study-wide background: In each case, the material was cDNA or gDNA derived from T cells, B-cell-depleted T cells, or PBMCs.

Participants had their cohort set by participant-reported clinical history. In its sample, this clone was seen once. The V gene end was trimmed by 9 bases and the J gene end by 0 bases; junction bases not matched to a gene: 6. Germline V lookup: CDR1 LNHDA, CDR2 SQIVND (reference sequence). The CDR3 runs to 14 residues. Clones were read by immunoSEQ multiplex PCR, and TCRdb kept only the in-frame ones, dropping some. In the table there are approximately 390,000 clones, around nine tenths of which are singletons. The sample was PBMCs or T cells enriched from blood (not recorded which). This TCR came from a woman between 50 and 59 years old who had recovered from COVID-19. The chain joins TRBV19 to TRBJ2-7; 9 nucleotides agree with TRBD1. The CDR3 loop reads CASSRDRASYEQYF. The CDR3 bases are TGTGCCAGCTCCCGGGACAGGGCCTCCTACGAGCAGTACTTC.